This T cell receptor beta chain comes out of a study of human T cells and chemical hapten exposure. This clonotype turned up a few times. What it binds is unknown. Study-wide results and limits: Significantly greater numbers of large CDR3 similarity clusters came from expanded TCRs than from controls. Sensitization with DPC brought no change to TCRs above 1 in 1000 in frequency.

With 2 bases removed from V and 0 bases from J, the gap between germline ends came to 7 bases. The V gene's germline CDR1 is MNHEY and CDR2 SMNVEV (reference sequence). The CDR3 has 14 amino acids. Stated time point: patch test 3, about 24 weeks after DPC sensitization. Treatment indicated: therapeutic diphenylcyclopropenone sensitization with weekly scalp DPC. Blood collection happened ahead of applying each patch test. A single record per CDR3 protein comes from TCRdb applying MiXCR to the RACE reads. The sample records approximately 80,000 distinct CDR3 sequences, under 15% being singletons. The sequencing used whole blood, collected in connection with sensitization to the hapten diphenylcyclopropenone (DPC). The chain links TRBV27 to TRBJ1-2, with D uncertain. The clonotype was recovered from a woman aged 50 to 65 with alopecia areata. Some clones in this sample may be carry-over from other donors' samples. CDR3 DNA sequence: TGTGCCAGCAGTTTAGGGGTTTCTAACTATGGCTACACCTTC. This encodes CASSLGVSNYGYTF.